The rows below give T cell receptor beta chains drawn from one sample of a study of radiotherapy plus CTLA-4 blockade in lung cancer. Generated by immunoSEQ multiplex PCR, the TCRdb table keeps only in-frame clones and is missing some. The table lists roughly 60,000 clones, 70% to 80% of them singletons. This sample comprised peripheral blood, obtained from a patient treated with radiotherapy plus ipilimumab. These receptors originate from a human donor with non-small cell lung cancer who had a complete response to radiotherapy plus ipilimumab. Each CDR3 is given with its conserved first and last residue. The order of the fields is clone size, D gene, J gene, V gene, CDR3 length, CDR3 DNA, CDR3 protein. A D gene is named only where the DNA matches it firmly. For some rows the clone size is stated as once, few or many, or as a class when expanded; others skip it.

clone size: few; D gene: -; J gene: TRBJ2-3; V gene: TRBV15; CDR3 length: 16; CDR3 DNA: TGTGCCACCAGCAGGGGGTCGGGACAATTGGGAGATACGCAGTATTTT; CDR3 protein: CATSRGSGQLGDTQYF
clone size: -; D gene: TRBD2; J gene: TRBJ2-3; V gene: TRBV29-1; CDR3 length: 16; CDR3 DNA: TGCAGCGTTTCACGGGGGGGGCGGGGAAGCACAGATACGCAGTATTTT; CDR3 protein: CSVSRGGRGSTDTQYF
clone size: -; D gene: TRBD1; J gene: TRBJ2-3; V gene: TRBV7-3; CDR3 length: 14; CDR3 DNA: TGTGCCAGCAGCTCCGGGACAGGGCAAGATACGCAGTATTTT; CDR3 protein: CASSSGTGQDTQYF
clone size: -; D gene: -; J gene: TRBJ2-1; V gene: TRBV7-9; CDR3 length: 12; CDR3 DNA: TGTGCCAGCAGCTTTTCCGGTCCTGAGCAGTTCTTC; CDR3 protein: CASSFSGPEQFF
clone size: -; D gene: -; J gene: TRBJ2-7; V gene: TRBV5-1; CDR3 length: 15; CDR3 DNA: TGCGCCAGCAGCTTGATACAAGGGGTTACCTACGAGCAGTACTTC; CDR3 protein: CASSLIQGVTYEQYF
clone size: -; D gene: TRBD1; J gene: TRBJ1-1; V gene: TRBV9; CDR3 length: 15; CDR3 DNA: TGTGCCAGCAGCGCGAGCAGGGGGCGGGACACTGAAGCTTTCTTT; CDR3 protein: CASSASRGRDTEAFF
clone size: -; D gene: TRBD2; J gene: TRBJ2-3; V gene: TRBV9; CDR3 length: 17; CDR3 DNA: TGTGCCAGCAGCGCGACTAGCGGGGGGCGTGGCACAGATACGCAGTATTTT; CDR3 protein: CASSATSGGRGTDTQYF
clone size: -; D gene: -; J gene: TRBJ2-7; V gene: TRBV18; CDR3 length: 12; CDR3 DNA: TGTGCCAGCTCACGGGACAACTACGAGCAGTACTTC; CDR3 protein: CASSRDNYEQYF
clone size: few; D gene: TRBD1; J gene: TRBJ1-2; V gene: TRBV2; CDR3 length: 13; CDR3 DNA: TGTGCCAGCAGTGAAGCGGGACAGGATGGCTACACCTTC; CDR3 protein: CASSEAGQDGYTF
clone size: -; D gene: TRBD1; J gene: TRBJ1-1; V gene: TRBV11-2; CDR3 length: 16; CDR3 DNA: TGTGCCAGCAGCCTGGAGCCGGGACAGAGGAACACTGAAGCTTTCTTT; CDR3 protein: CASSLEPGQRNTEAFF
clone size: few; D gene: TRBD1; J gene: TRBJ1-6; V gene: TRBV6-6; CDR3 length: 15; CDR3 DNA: TGTGCCAGCACAGGCGGGACAGCCTATAATTCACCCCTCCACTTT; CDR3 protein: CASTGGTAYNSPLHF
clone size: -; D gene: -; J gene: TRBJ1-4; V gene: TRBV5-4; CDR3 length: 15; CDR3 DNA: TGTGCCAGCAGCTTGATGGGGCGGACTAATGAAAAACTGTTTTTT; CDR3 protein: CASSLMGRTNEKLFF
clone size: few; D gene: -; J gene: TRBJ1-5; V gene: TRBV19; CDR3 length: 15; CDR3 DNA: TGTGCCAGTACTCCCACGTCGGGTTTCAATCAGCCCCAGCATTTT; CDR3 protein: CASTPTSGFNQPQHF
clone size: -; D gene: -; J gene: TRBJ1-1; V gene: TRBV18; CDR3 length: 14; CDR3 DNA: TGTGCCAGCTCACCCGTATATAGAAACACTGAAGCTTTCTTT; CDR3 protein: CASSPVYRNTEAFF
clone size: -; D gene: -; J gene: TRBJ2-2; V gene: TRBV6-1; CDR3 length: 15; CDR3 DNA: TGTGCCAGCAGTGAAGGGACAGCTAACACCGGGGAGCTGTTTTTT; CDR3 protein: CASSEGTANTGELFF
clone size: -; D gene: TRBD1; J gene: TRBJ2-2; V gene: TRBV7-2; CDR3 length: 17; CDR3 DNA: TGTGCCAGCAGTCAACCGGGACAGGGGTCGAACACCGGGGAGCTGTTTTTT; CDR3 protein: CASSQPGQGSNTGELFF
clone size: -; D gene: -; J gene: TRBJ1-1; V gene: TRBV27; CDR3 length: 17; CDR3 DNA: TGTGCCAGCAGTCAAACCCAACAGACGCTAATGAACACTGAAGCTTTCTTT; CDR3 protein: CASSQTQQTLMNTEAFF
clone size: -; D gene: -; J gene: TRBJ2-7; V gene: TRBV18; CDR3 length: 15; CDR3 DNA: TGTGCCAGCTCACCACAGGAAAGAGCTGGAGGCGAGCAGTACTTC; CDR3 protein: CASSPQERAGGEQYF
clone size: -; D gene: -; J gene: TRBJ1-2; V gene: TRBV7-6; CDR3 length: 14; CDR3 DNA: TGTGCCAGCAGCTTAGATGTCAGGGTTGGTGGCTACACCTTC; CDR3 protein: CASSLDVRVGGYTF
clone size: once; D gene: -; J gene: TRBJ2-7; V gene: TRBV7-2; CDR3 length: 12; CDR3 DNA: TGTGCCAGCAGACAGGTCCCTTACGAGCAGTACTTC; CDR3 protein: CASRQVPYEQYF
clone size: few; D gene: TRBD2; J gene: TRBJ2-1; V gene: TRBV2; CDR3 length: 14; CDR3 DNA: TGTGCCAGCAGTTACGGGGGGGGCTACAATGAGCAGTTCTTC; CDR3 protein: CASSYGGGYNEQFF
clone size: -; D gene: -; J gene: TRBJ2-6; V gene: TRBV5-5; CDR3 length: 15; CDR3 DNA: TGTGCCAGCAGCACGACCGGGTCTGGGGCCAACGTCCTGACTTTC; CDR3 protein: CASSTTGSGANVLTF
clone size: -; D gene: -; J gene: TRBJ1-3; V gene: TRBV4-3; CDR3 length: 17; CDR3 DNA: TGCGCCAGCAGCTACAGCGGTCCGGGATCATCTGGAAACACCATATATTTT; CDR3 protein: CASSYSGPGSSGNTIYF
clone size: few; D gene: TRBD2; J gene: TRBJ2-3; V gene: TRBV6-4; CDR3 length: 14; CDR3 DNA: TGTGCCAGCAGTGTCGGGACTAGCGGTACTACGCAGTATTTT; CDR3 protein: CASSVGTSGTTQYF